The TCR beta chain described here comes from a study of radiotherapy plus CTLA-4 blockade in lung cancer. Study-level information: Across the patients, objective responses occurred in 18%, and disease control in approximately 30%.

On this clone itself: What it binds is unknown.

Each patient with chemo-refractory metastatic non-small-cell lung cancer was treated with focal radiation plus CTLA-4 blockade using ipilimumab. Study conclusions and caveats: Among blood TCR repertoires after radiotherapy plus ipilimumab, tumor-derived clones expanded. Interferon-beta, together with early blood T cell clone dynamics, reportedly best predicted response.

The protocol was immunoSEQ multiplex PCR, while the TCRdb copy is restricted to in-frame clones and leaves out a portion. The sample consists of about 78,000 clones, about 90% of them appearing once. Material: peripheral blood, obtained from a patient treated with radiotherapy plus ipilimumab. The sequence was obtained from a human donor with non-small cell lung cancer who had a partial response to radiotherapy plus ipilimumab.

CDR3 sequence: CASRRDRLGWGGLMNTEAFF. The CDR3, as DNA: TGTGCCAGCAGGAGGGACAGGTTGGGGTGGGGCGGATTAATGAACACTGAAGCTTTCTTT. The chain has TRBV28 and TRBJ1-1; 8 positions match TRBD1. Germline V lookup: CDR1 MDHEN, CDR2 SYDVKM. The junction had 21 bases not matched to a gene; V was cut back by 6 bases and J by 0 bases. The length of the CDR3 is 20 residues.